This entry describes one T cell receptor beta chain. The data are from a study of blood T cell repertoires in COVID-19. At the level of the study: T cells, B-cell-depleted T cells, or PBMCs provided the cDNA or gDNA that served as material.

The CDR3 is made up of 18 amino acids. The germline V gene has CDR1 SGDLS and CDR2 YYNGEE. Trimming took off 0 bases at V and 6 bases at J, with 19 bases between the two ends. Sequencing was performed with immunoSEQ multiplex PCR; in TCRdb, only in-frame clones are kept and a portion is missing. The sample includes about 200,000 clones, approximately 85% of them seen just once. The chain employs TRBV9 and TRBJ1-6; no clear D. Sequencing used PBMCs or T cells enriched from blood (not recorded which). The receptor was derived from a man aged 35 to 55 with acute COVID-19. The CDR3 loop is CASSVDPLATNSNSPLHF. The CDR3 DNA reads TGTGCCAGCAGCGTAGACCCTTTAGCTACGAATAGTAATTCACCCCTCCACTTT. Combining the CDR3 with reference TRBV9 and TRBJ1-6 gives the whole variable domain DSGVTQTPKHLITATGQRVTLRCSPRSGDLSVYWYQQSLDQGLQFLIQYYNGEERAKGNILERFSAQQFPDLHSELNLSSLELGDSALYFCASSVDPLATNSNSPLHFGNGTRLTVT.